This T cell receptor (beta chain) derives from a study of CD8 T cells in Susac syndrome. The authors reverse transcribed roughly 0.5 to 1 ug RNA with random hexamers. TCRdb reprocessed the immunoSEQ multiplex PCR reads with MiXCR, giving one entry per CDR3 protein. This sample has 150,000 to 200,000 distinct CDR3 sequences, with 93% found just once. CDR1 SQVTM and CDR2 ANQGSEA come from the germline V gene. V was shortened by 0 bases and J by 8 bases, with 10 bases between the two germline ends. The CDR3 totals 12 residues. The rearrangement links TRBV29-1 to TRBJ1-2; D not certain. Sequencing was carried out using CD4+ T cells from PBMCs. This sequence originates from a human donor in good health. CDR3 sequence: CSVEDPQVGYTF. In nucleotides, the CDR3 is TGCAGCGTTGAAGATCCCCAGGTCGGCTACACCTTC.